The 2 T cell receptor beta chains below all came from one sample that was sequenced in a study of OX40 agonist ivuxolimab in advanced cancers. The assay was immunoSEQ multiplex PCR, and TCRdb's table has in-frame clones only and misses some. The table includes 40,000 to 60,000 clones, roughly 86% detected once. The source material was CD4+ or CD8+ T cells sorted from blood, sampled in a trial of the OX40 agonist ivuxolimab. These receptors originate from an adult with an advanced solid tumor such as melanoma, head and neck, liver or kidney cancer.

V and J are TRBV18 and TRBJ1-3; D ambiguous. The germline V gene encodes CDR1 KGHSH and CDR2 LQKENI. CDR3 length: 15 residues. Trimming pared 2 bases from V and 2 bases from J, leaving 10 bases between. In DNA, the CDR3 is TGTGCCAGCTCACCAGCAGGTGGTACTGGAAACACCATATATTTT. Protein product: CASSPAGGTGNTIYF.

This chain links TRBV14 with TRBJ2-5; the D gene is possibly TRBD1 (5 bases). With 1 base removed from V and 5 bases from J, the gap between germline ends came to 14 bases. This CDR3 has 15 amino acids. The germline V gene has CDR1 SGHDN and CDR2 FVKESK. CDR3 coding DNA: TGTGCCAGCAGCCAAGTAAGGGGCCAGCACGAGACCCAGTACTTC. Translated: CASSQVRGQHETQYF.